This TCR beta chain comes out of a study of human T cells and chemical hapten exposure. Study overall: The study patch tested 0.01% DPC on the upper back and read results at 6 days.

Findings of the study overall: Expanded TCRs produced significantly more large CDR3 similarity clusters than controls did.

Trimming took off 8 bases at V and 6 bases at J, with 16 bases between the two ends. The CDR3 is 14 amino acids. Germline V gene sequence: CDR1 SGHTA, CDR2 FQGNSA. This clonotype was counted a few times. Antigen: not known. Time point denoted: patch test 3, about 24 weeks after DPC sensitization. Treatment reported: therapeutic diphenylcyclopropenone sensitization with weekly scalp DPC. TCRdb redid the calling of the RACE reads with MiXCR, one entry per CDR3 protein. Of roughly 100,000 distinct CDR3 sequences in the sample, 30% to 35% are singletons; the top ten hold roughly 2.6%. This TCR was recovered from a man aged 35-49 years with alopecia areata. Some clones in this sample may be carry-over from other donors' samples. Source: whole blood, taken in connection with sensitization to the hapten diphenylcyclopropenone (DPC). The genes are TRBV7-2 and TRBJ2-2, with D possibly matching TRBD1 (5 bases). The CDR3, as DNA: TGTGCCAGCGGGGTTCGCAGGGCAGCCGGGGAGCTGTTTTTT. As protein: CASGVRRAAGELFF.